What follows are 9 T cell receptor beta chains derived from one specimen sequenced in a study of sequential checkpoint blockade in melanoma. Produced via immunoSEQ multiplex PCR; TCRdb's table is partial and in-frame only. The data show 25,000 to 30,000 clones, approximately 77% seen once. Treatment reported: randomized to nivolumab then ipilimumab (arm A) or the reverse (arm B). Sequenced here: CD8+ T cells sorted from blood (inferred from file names), sampled from a patient given nivolumab and ipilimumab in sequence. The receptors were gathered from a human donor with melanoma.

The chain employs TRBV13 and TRBJ2-7; 8 bases are shared with TRBD2. This CDR3 has 15 residues. Trimming removed 5 bases from V and 2 bases from J; junction bases left unmatched: 8. The V gene's germline CDR1 is PRHDT and CDR2 FYEKMQ (reference sequence). The CDR3 is CASSHSGDGPYEQYF. The DNA for the CDR3 is TGTGCCAGCAGCCATAGCGGGGACGGTCCCTACGAGCAGTACTTC.

As DNA, the CDR3 is TGCGCCAGCAGCCCCCTACAGGGCGACTACGAGCAGTACTTC. Its protein product is CASSPLQGDYEQYF. V gene TRBV4-1 combines with J gene TRBJ2-7, with a weak D call TRBD1 (6 bases). The CDR3 length is 14 residues. Trimming pared 4 bases from V and 3 bases from J, leaving 13 bases between. Germline V gene data show CDR1 as MGHRA and CDR2 as YSYEKL.

This clone was picked up a small number of times. The J gene is TRBJ1-1, the V gene TRBV6-1; no clear D. CDR3 length: 14 residues. Germline-derived CDR1 and CDR2 are MNHNS and SASEGT. The ends were cut back, 3 bases at V and 1 base at J, with 9 bases in the middle. The DNA for the CDR3 is TGTGCCAGCAGTGACTCGGAGAGGAACACTGAAGCTTTCTTT. It is translated as CASSDSERNTEAFF.

The CDR3 spells CATSRGQGVFYEQYF. CDR3 DNA: TGTGCCACCAGCCGAGGACAGGGCGTATTTTACGAGCAGTACTTC. This chain joins TRBV15 and TRBJ2-7, with 8 bases lining up with TRBD1. The CDR3 length is 15 residues. V was clipped by 5 bases and J by 4 bases; unmatched bases: 10. CDR1 is LNHNV, CDR2 YYDKDF, per germline (reference sequence).

This chain connects TRBV19 to TRBJ2-7, with TRBD2 as a possible D gene (5 bases). Between the trimmed V and J ends, which lost 5 bases and 2 bases, there was a span of 13 bases. Germline CDR1 reads LNHDA; CDR2 reads SQIVND (reference sequence). The CDR3 spans 14 residues. The CDR3, as DNA: TGTGCCAGTAGTTTTCAGACGGGGACCTACGAGCAGTACTTC. Amino acids: CASSFQTGTYEQYF. The variable domain in full, with the rest retrieved from reference TRBV19 and TRBJ2-7, is DGGITQSPKYLFRKEGQNVTLSCEQNLNHDAMYWYRQDPGQGLRLIYYSQIVNDFQKGDIAEGYSVSREKKESFPLTVTSAQKNPTAFYLCASSFQTGTYEQYFGPGTRLTVT.

J is TRBJ1-1 and V is TRBV11-2, with 9 bases that match TRBD1. V lost 4 bases to trimming and J lost 7 bases; unmatched junction nucleotides: 7. Germline CDR1 and CDR2: SGHAT and FQNNGV. The CDR3 length is 14 residues. Here the CDR3 DNA reads TGTGCCAGCAGCTATACAGGGGGCAACGTTGAAGCTTTCTTT. It is translated as CASSYTGGNVEAFF. The full variable domain, completed using reference TRBV11-2 and TRBJ1-1, is EAGVAQSPRYKIIEKRQSVAFWCNPISGHATLYWYQQILGQGPKLLIQFQNNGVVDDSQLPKDRFSAERLKGVDSTLKIQPAKLEDSAVYLCASSYTGGNVEAFFGQGTRLTVV.

By proportion, this clone is medium-sized (0.01 to 0.1%). This chain uses TRBV6-4 with TRBJ2-3, with TRBD2 as a possible D gene (7 bases). In germline, CDR1 is MRHNA, CDR2 SNTAGT. The V gene lost 8 bases and the J gene lost 1 base, with 16 bases spanning the gap. The CDR3 covers 15 residues. CDR3 protein: CASSEGGAGTDTQYF. Written as DNA, the CDR3 is TGTGCCAGCTCTGAGGGGGGGGCGGGCACAGATACGCAGTATTTT.

The gene calls are TRBV7-9 and TRBJ1-1, with D unclear. Germline V gene lookup returns CDR1 SEHNR and CDR2 FQNEAQ (reference sequence). The V and J ends lost 4 bases and 1 base respectively, with 7 bases between them. The CDR3 is made up of 13 amino acids. CDR3 residues: CASSYSGNTEAFF. DNA for the CDR3: TGTGCCAGCAGCTATTCAGGGAACACTGAAGCTTTCTTT.

The chain has TRBV27 and TRBJ2-2, with D possibly being TRBD2 (5 bases). The CDR3 totals 13 residues. V was shortened by 8 bases and J by 5 bases, with 12 bases between the two germline ends. Looked up from germline, CDR1 is MNHEY and CDR2 is SMNVEV (reference sequence). The CDR3 here is CASSPGFTGELFF. CDR3 in DNA: TGTGCCAGCTCGCCGGGGTTTACCGGGGAGCTGTTTTTT.